Sequencing of this TCR beta chain was carried out in a study of spatial heterogeneity in lung cancer. Germline lookup yields CDR1 MGHDK and CDR2 SYGVNS. V was clipped by 2 bases and J by 1 base, with 3 bases between them. The CDR3 consists of 14 residues. TCRdb re-called the 5' RACE reads with MiXCR, one entry per CDR3 protein. This sample yields nearly 80,000 distinct CDR3 sequences, of which roughly 8% are seen a single time; about 6.8% belongs to the top ten. Many counts were recorded for this clonotype. Indicated time point: sample taken at primary tumor resection. This receptor was taken from a male donor with early-stage non-small cell lung cancer. The chain combines TRBV25-1 with TRBJ2-6, with D unclear. Specimen: PBMCs, collected at surgery. The CDR3 sequence: CASSENSGANVLTF. The CDR3 region has the DNA TGTGCCAGCAGTGAAAATTCTGGGGCCAACGTCCTGACTTTC.